This paragraph reports one T cell receptor (beta chain). Its specificity is not known. This sample was taken from a study of shared clonotypes between healthy human individuals. The study, taken as a whole, reports: Naive subsets usually exceeded memory subsets in estimated richness. Rarefaction showed that sequencing of sorted subsets was incomplete (despite large depth).

The V end lost 5 bases, the J end lost 5 bases, and 2 bases lay between the germline ends. This CDR3 is 10 amino acids long. The germline gives CDR1 SGHTA, CDR2 FQGNSA. Sorted-subset replicate PCRs used around 200 ng of genomic DNA. This amount corresponded to 33,000 or so T cell genomes. Data came from immunoSEQ multiplex PCR; TCRdb stores just in-frame clones and leaves some out. The profile shows over 1.4 million clones, over 95% of them singletons. This sequence joins TRBV7-2 and TRBJ2-3; D uncertain. The specimen sequenced was naive CD4+ T cells sorted from blood. Subset meaning: CD45RA+ positively selected. The sequence came from a young man in good health. The CDR3 DNA is TGTGCCAGCAGCGAAGATACGCAGTATTTT. Residues: CASSEDTQYF. Full variable domain (missing parts from reference TRBV7-2 and TRBJ2-3): GAGVSQSPSNKVTEKGKDVELRCDPISGHTALYWYRQSLGQGLEFLIYFQGNSAPDKSGLPSDRFSAERTGGSVSTLTIQRTQQEDSAVYLCASSEDTQYFGPGTRLTVL.